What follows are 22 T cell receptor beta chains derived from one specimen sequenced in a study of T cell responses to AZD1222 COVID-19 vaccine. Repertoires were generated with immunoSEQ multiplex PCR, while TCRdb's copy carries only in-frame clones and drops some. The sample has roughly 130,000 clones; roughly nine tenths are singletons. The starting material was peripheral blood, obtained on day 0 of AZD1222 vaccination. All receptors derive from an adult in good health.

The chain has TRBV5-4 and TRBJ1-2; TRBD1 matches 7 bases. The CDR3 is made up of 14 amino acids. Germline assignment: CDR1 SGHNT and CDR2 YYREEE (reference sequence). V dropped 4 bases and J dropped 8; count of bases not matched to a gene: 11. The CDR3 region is CASSQGQPVWGYTF. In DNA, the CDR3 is TGTGCCAGCAGCCAGGGACAGCCCGTCTGGGGCTACACCTTC.

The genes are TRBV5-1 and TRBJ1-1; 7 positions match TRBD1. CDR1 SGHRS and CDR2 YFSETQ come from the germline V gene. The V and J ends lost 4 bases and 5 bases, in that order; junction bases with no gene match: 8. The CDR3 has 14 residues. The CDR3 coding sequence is TGCGCCAGCAGCAGGGACAGCCCAGGGACTGAAGCTTTCTTT. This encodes CASSRDSPGTEAFF.

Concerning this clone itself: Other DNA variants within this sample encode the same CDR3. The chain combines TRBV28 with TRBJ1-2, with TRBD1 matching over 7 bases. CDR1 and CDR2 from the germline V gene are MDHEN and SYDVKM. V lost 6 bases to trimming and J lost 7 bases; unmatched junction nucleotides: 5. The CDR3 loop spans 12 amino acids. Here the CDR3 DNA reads TGTGCCAGCAGATACGGACAGGTTGGCTACACCTTC. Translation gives CASRYGQVGYTF.

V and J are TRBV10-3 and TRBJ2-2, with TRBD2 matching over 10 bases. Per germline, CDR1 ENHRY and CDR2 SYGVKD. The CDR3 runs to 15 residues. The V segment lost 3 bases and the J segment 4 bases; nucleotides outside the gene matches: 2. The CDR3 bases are TGTGCCATCAGTGATCAGCGGGAGGGCACCGGGGAGCTGTTTTTT. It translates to CAISDQREGTGELFF.

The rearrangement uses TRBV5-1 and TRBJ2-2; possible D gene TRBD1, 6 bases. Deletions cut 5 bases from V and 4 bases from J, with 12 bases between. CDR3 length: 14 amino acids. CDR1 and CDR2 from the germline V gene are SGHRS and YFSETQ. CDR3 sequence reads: CASSPGTFTGELFF. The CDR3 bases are TGCGCCAGCAGTCCCGGGACATTCACCGGGGAGCTGTTTTTT.

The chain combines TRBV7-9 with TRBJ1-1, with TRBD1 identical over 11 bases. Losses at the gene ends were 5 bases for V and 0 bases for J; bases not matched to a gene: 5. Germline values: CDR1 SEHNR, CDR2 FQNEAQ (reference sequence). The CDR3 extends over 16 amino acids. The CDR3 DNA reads TGTGCCAGCAGCCAGGGGACAGGGGGGCTGAACACTGAAGCTTTCTTT. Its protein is CASSQGTGGLNTEAFF.

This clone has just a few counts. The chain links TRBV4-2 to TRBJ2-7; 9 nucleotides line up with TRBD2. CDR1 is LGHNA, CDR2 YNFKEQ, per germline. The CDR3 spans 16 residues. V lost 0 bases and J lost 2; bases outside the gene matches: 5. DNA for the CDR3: TGTGCCAGCAGCCAAGATGGGACTAGCCCACCCTACGAGCAGTACTTC. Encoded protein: CASSQDGTSPPYEQYF.

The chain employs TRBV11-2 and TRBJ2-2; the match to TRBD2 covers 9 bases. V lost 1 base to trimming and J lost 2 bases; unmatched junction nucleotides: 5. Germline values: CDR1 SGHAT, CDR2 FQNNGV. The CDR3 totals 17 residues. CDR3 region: CASSLAPSGENTGELFF. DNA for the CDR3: TGTGCCAGCAGCTTAGCACCTAGCGGGGAAAACACCGGGGAGCTGTTTTTT.

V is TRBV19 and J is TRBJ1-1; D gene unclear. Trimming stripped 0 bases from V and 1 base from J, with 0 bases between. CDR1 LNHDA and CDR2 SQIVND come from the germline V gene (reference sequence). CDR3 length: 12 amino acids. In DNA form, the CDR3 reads TGTGCCAGTAGTATAGAGAACACTGAAGCTTTCTTT. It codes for CASSIENTEAFF.

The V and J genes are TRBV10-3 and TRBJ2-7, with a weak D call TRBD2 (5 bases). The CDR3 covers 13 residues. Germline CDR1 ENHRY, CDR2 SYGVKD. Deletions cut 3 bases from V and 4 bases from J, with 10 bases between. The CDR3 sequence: CAISDMGGYEQYF. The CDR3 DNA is TGTGCCATCAGTGATATGGGCGGGTACGAGCAGTACTTC.

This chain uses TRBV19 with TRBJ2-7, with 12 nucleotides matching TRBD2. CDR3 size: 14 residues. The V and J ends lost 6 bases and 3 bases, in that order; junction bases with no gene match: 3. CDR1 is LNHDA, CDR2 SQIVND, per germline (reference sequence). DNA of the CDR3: TGTGCCAGTAGCAGGACTAGCGGGGTCTACGAGCAGTACTTC. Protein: CASSRTSGVYEQYF.

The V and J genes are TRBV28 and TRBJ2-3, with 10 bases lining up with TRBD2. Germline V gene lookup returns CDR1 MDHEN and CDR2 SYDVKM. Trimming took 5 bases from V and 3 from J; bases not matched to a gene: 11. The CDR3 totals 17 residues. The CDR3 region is CASSIGLAGVGTDTQYF. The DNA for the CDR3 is TGTGCCAGCAGTATAGGGCTAGCGGGAGTTGGAACAGATACGCAGTATTTT.

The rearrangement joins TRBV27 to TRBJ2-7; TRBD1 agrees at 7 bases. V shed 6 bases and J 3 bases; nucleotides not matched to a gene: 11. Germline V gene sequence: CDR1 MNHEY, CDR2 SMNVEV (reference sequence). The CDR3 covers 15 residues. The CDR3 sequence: CASRFTGVPSYEQYF. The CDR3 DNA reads TGTGCCAGCAGATTTACAGGGGTACCCAGCTACGAGCAGTACTTC.

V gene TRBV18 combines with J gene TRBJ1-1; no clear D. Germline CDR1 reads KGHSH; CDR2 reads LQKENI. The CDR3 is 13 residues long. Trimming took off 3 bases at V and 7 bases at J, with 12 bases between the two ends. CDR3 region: CASSPSGSVEAFF. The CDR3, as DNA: TGTGCCAGCTCACCCTCCGGGTCAGTTGAAGCTTTCTTT.

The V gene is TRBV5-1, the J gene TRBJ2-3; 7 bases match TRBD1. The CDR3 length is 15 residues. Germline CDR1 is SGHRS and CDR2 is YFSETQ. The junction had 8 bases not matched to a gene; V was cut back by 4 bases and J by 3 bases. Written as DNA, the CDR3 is TGCGCCAGCAGCCAGACAGGGATGGGAACAGATACGCAGTATTTT. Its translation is CASSQTGMGTDTQYF. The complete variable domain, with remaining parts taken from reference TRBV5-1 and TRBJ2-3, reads KAGVTQTPRYLIKTRGQQVTLSCSPISGHRSVSWYQQTPGQGLQFLFEYFSETQRNKGNFPGRFSGRQFSNSRSEMNVSTLELGDSALYLCASSQTGMGTDTQYFGPGTRLTVL.

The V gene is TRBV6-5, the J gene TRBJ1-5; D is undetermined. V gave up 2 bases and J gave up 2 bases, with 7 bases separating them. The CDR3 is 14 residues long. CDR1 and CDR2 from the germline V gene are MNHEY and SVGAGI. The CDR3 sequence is CASSYDGRNQPQHF. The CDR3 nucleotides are TGTGCCAGCAGTTACGACGGTCGCAATCAGCCCCAGCATTTT.

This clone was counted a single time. CDR3 sequence reads: CASSLDRAPDTQYF. The CDR3 DNA reads as TGTGCCAGCAGCTTGGACAGGGCCCCAGATACGCAGTATTTT. V and J are TRBV5-5 and TRBJ2-3, with D tentatively TRBD1 (6 bases). The CDR3 extends over 14 amino acids. CDR1 is SGHKS and CDR2 is YYEKEE in the germline V gene (reference sequence). Trimming took off 0 bases at V and 4 bases at J, with 9 bases between the two ends.

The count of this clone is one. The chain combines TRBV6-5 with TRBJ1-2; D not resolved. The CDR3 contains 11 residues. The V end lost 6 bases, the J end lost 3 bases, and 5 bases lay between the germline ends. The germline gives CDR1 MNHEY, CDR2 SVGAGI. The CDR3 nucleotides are TGTGCCAGCAGAACTTACTATGGCTACACCTTC. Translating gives CASRTYYGYTF.

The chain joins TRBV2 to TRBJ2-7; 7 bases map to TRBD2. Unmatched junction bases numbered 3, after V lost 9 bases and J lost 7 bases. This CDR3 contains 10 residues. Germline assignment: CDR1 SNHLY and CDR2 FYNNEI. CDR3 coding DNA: TGTGCCAGGGGGGAGGGTGAGCAGTACTTC. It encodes CARGEGEQYF.

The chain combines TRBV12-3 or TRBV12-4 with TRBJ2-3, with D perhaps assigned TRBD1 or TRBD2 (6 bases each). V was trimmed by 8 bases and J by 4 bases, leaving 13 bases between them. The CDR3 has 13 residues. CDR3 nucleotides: TGTGCCAGCCAAGGGGGGCTGGCAGATACGCAGTATTTT. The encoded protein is CASQGGLADTQYF.

CDR3 in DNA: TGTGCCAGCAGTTTCGGAGGTTACAATGAGCAGTTCTTC. Translating gives CASSFGGYNEQFF. This chain links TRBV12-3 or TRBV12-4 with TRBJ2-1; D may be TRBD2 (5 bases). Trimming removed 3 bases at V and 4 bases at J, with 7 bases between. This CDR3 contains 13 residues.

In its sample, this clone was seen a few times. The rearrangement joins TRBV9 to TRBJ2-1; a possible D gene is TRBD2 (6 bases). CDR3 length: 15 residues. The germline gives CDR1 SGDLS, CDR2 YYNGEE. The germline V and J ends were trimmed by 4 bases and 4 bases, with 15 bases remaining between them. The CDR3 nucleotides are TGTGCCAGCAGCTCTAGACGGGGGTCATACAATGAGCAGTTCTTC. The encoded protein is CASSSRRGSYNEQFF.